The present T cell receptor (beta chain) was sequenced within a study of tumor and adjacent non-tumor tissue in lung cancer. Study overall: Patients were aged roughly 30 to 76, fewer than twelve men and about five women, stage I to III.

A modified ARM-PCR protocol with three rounds of nested PCR amplified TCRbeta. From the multiplex PCR reads, TCRdb called clonotypes with MiXCR, one entry per CDR3 protein. The table lists 60,000 to 85,000 distinct CDR3 sequences, around 78% of them singletons. No cell sorting was done before RNA was extracted from the tissue. In the case of this clonotype: One end of the junction varies from germline; a read error may be responsible.

The receptor was derived from a man aged 55 to 70 with non-small cell lung cancer. The specimen sequenced was lung tumor tissue.

The CDR3 DNA sequence: TGTGGCAGCTGCCTATGCAGGAGTACTGAAGCTTTCTTT. Protein sequence: CGSCLCRSTEAFF. The chain uses TRBV12-3 or TRBV12-4 and TRBJ1-1; no clear D gene. The CDR3 length is 13 residues.